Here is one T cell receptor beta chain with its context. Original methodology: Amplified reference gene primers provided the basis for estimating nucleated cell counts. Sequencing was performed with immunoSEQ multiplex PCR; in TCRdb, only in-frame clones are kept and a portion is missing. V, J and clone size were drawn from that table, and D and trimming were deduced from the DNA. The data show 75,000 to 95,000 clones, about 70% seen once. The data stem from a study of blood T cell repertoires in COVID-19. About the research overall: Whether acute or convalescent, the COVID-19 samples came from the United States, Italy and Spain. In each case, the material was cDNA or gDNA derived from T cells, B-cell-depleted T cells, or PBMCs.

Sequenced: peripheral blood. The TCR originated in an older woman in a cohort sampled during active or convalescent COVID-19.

The CDR3 region is CASRDPSGALSEQFF. The CDR3 DNA reads TGTGCCAGCAGAGATCCGAGCGGGGCTCTTAGTGAGCAGTTCTTC. V usage is TRBV7-2 and J usage is TRBJ2-1, with 7 positions matching TRBD2. CDR3 length: 15 residues. The trim removed 6 bases at V and 9 bases at J, leaving 14 bases unmatched. In germline, CDR1 is SGHTA, CDR2 FQGNSA. Full variable domain (remainder filled in from reference TRBV7-2 and TRBJ2-1): GAGVSQSPSNKVTEKGKDVELRCDPISGHTALYWYRQSLGQGLEFLIYFQGNSAPDKSGLPSDRFSAERTGGSVSTLTIQRTQQEDSAVYLCASRDPSGALSEQFFGPGTRLTVL.